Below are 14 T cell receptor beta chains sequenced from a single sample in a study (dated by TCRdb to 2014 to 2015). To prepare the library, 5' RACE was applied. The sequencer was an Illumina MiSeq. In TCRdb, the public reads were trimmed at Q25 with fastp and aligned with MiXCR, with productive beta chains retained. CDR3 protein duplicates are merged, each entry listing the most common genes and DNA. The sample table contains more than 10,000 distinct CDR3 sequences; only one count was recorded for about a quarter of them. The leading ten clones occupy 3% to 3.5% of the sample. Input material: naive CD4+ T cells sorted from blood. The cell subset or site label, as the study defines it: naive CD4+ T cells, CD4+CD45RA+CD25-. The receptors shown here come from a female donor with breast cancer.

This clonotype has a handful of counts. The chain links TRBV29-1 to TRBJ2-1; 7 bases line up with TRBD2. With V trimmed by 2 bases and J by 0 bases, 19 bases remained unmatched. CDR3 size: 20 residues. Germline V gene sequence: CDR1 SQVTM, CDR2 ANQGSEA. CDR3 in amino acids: CSVERRGASREGSSYNEQFF. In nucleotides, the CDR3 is TGCAGCGTTGAAAGGAGGGGAGCGAGCAGGGAGGGGAGCTCCTACAATGAGCAGTTCTTC.

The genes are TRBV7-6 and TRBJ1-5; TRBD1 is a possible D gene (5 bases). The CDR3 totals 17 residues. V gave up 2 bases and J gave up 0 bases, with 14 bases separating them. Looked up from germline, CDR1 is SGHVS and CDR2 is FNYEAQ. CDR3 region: CASSLTGGSYSNQPQHF. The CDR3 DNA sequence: TGTGCCAGCAGCTTAACGGGGGGTTCCTATAGCAATCAGCCCCAGCATTTT.

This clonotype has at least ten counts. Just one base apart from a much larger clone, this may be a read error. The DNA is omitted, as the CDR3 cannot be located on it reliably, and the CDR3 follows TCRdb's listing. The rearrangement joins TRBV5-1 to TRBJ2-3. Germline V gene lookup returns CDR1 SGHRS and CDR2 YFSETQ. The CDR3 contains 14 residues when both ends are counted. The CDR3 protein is CASSFGQGTDTQYF.

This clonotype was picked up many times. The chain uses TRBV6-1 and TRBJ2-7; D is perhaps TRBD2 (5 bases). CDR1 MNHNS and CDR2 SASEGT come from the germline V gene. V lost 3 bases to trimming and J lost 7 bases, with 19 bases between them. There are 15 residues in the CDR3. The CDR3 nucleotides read TGTGCCAGCAGTGAGCTCGGGGTGCCCCTGGGGGAGCAGTACTTC. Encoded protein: CASSELGVPLGEQYF.

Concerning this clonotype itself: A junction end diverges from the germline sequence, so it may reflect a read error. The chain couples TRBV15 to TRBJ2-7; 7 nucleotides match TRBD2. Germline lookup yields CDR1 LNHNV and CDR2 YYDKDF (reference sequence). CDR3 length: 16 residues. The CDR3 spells CATRRVLTSASYEQYF. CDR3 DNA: TGTGCCACCCGCAGAGTACTAACTAGCGCCTCCTACGAGCAGTACTTC.

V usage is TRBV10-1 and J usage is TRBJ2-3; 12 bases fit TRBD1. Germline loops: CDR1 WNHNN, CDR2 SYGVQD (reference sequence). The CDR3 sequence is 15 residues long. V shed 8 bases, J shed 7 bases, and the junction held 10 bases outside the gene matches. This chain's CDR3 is CASGSGQGAAYTQYF. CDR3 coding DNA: TGCGCCAGCGGGTCGGGACAGGGGGCCGCCTATACGCAGTATTTT.

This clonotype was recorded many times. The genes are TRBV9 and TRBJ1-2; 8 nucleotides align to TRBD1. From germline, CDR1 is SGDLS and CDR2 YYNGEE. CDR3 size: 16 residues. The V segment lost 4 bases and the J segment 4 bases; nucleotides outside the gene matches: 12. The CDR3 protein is CASSPEVAGGSYGYTF. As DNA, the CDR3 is TGTGCCAGCAGCCCCGAGGTCGCAGGGGGCAGCTATGGCTACACCTTC.

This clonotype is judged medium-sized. CDR3: CATSRDWGPEAFF. The CDR3, as DNA: TGTGCCACCAGCAGAGATTGGGGGCCGGAAGCTTTCTTT. The genes are TRBV15 and TRBJ1-1, with a tentative D call TRBD1 (6 bases). From germline, CDR1 is LNHNV and CDR2 YYDKDF (reference sequence). Trimming removed 0 bases at V and 8 bases at J, with 10 bases between. CDR3 length: 13 residues.

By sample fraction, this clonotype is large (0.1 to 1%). DNA of the CDR3: TGTGCCAGCAGTTACTCAGTTATGGGAGAGCAGTTCTTC. The encoded protein is CASSYSVMGEQFF. The V and J genes are TRBV6-5 and TRBJ2-1; D uncertain. V lost 0 bases and J lost 10, with 10 bases in between. The CDR3 runs 13 residues. Germline V gene lookup returns CDR1 MNHEY and CDR2 SVGAGI.

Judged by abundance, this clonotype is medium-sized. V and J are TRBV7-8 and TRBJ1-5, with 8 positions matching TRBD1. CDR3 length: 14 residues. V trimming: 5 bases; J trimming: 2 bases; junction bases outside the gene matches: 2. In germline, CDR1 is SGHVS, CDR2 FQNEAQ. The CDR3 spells CASSEQGGNQPQHF. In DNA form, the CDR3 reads TGTGCCAGCAGCGAACAGGGGGGCAATCAGCCCCAGCATTTT.

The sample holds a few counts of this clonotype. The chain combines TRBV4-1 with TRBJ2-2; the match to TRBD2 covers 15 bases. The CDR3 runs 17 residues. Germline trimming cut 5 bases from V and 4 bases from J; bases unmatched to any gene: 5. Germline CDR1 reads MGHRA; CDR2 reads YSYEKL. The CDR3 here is CASSGRTSGRGTGELFF. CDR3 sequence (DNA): TGCGCCAGCAGCGGGCGGACTAGCGGGAGGGGCACCGGGGAGCTGTTTTTT.

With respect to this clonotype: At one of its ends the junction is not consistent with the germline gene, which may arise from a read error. The CDR3 DNA is TGTGCCAGCAGTGCCTACGCGATAGGGGCCGAGACCCAGCACTTC. This codes for CASSAYAIGAETQHF. The chain couples TRBV6-2 or TRBV6-3 to TRBJ2-5; the D gene is possibly TRBD1 (5 bases). The CDR3 totals 15 residues. Germline V gives CDR1 MNHEY, CDR2 SVGEGT.

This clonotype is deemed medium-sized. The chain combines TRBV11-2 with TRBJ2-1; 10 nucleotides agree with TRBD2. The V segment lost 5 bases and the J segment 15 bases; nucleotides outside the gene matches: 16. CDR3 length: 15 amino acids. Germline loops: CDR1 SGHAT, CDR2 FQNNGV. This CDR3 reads CASSPYRTSGLEAFF. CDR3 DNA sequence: TGTGCCAGCAGCCCATACCGGACTAGCGGTCTTGAGGCGTTCTTC.

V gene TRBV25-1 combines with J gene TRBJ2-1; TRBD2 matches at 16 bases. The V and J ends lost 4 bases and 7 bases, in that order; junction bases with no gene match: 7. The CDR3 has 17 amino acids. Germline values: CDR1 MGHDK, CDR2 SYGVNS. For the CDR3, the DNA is TGTGCCAGCAGTGTGGGGACTAGCGGGAGGGTAAGGAATGAGCAGTTCTTC. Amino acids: CASSVGTSGRVRNEQFF.